This TCR beta chain appears in the sequencing data of a study of sequential checkpoint blockade in melanoma. Looking at the study overall: Matched biopsies came pretreatment and at week 13 for around 24 patients.

This sample's treatment: randomized to nivolumab then ipilimumab (arm A) or the reverse (arm B). From germline, CDR1 is LNHDA and CDR2 SQIVND (reference sequence). The CDR3 consists of 15 residues. V was cut by 5 bases and J by 3 bases, with 14 bases left in between. Only in-frame clones appear in the TCRdb table, and some are missing; sequencing was by immunoSEQ multiplex PCR. The sample holds fewer than 5,500 clones, 23% seen once. The rearrangement links TRBV19 to TRBJ2-1; D is perhaps TRBD2 (6 bases). The source was tumor tissue (inferred from file names), collected from a patient given nivolumab and ipilimumab in sequence. The sequence was collected from a human donor with melanoma. The CDR3 DNA reads as TGTGCCAGTAGTCTCGGAGTAGCGGACTACAATGAGCAGTTCTTC. This sequence encodes CASSLGVADYNEQFF.